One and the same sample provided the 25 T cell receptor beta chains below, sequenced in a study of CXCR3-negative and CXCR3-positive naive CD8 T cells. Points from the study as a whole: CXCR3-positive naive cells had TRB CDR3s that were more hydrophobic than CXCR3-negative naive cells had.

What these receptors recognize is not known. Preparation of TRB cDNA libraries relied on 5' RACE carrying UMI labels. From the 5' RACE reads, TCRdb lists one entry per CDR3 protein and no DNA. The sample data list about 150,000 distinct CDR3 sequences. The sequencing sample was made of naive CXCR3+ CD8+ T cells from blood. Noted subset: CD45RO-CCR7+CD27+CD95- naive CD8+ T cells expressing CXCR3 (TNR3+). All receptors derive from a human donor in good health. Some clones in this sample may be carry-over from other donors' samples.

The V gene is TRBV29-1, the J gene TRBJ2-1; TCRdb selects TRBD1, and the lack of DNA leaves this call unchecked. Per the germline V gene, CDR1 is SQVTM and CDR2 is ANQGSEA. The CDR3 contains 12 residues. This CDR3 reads CSVSGPPNEQFF.

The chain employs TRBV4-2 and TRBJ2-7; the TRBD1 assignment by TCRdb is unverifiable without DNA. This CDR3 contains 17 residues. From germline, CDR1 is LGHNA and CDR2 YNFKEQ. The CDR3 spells CASSQVEIGDSFYEQYF.

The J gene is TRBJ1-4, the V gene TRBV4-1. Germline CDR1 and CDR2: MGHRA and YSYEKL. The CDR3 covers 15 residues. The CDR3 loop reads CASSQSTATNEKLFF.

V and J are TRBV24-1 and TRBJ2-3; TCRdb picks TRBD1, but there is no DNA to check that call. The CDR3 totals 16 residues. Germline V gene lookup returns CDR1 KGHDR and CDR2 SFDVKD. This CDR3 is CATSDLSPQGTDTQYF.

CDR3 residues: CASSYEGPYEQYF. The chain couples TRBV28 to TRBJ2-7. Germline values: CDR1 MDHEN, CDR2 SYDVKM. There are 13 residues in the CDR3.

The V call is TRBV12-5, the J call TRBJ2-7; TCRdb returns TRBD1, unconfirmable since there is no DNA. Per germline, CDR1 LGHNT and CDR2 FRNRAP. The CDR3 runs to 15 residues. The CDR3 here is CASDRGGAHTYEQYF.

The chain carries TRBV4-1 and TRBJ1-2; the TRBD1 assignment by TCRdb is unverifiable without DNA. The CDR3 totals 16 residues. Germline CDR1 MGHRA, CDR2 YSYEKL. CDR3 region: CASSQEEGAHNYGYTF.

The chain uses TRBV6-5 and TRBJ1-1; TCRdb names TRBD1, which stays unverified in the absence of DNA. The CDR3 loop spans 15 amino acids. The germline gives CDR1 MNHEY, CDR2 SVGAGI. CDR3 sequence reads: CASSYQGPTNTEAFF.

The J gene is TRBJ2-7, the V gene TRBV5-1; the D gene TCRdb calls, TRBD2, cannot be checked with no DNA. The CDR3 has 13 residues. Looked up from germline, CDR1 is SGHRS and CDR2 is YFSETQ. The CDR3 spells CAIKLAGSYEQYF.

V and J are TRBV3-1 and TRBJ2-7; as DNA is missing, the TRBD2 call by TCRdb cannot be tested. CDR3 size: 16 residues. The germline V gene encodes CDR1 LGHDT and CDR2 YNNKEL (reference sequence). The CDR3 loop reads CASSPGLAGVVHEQYF.

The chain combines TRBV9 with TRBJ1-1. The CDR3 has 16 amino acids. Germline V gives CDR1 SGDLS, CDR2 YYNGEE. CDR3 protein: CASSVDLLGRNTEAFF.

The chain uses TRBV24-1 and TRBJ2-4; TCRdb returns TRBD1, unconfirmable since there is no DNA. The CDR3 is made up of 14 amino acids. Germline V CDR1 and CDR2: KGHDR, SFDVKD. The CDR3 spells CATSDSGRVNIQYF.

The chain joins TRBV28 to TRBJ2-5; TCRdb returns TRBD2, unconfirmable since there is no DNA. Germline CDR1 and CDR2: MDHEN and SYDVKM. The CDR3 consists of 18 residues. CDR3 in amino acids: CASSYLGLAGGGQETQYF.

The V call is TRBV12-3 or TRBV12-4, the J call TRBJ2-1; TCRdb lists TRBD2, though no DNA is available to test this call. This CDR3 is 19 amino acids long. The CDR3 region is CASTNRGLLSGGARNEQFF.

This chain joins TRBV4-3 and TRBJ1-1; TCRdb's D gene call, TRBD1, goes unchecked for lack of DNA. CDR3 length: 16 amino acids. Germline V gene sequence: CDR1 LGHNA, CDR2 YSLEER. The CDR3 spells CASSQEWDRLNTEAFF.

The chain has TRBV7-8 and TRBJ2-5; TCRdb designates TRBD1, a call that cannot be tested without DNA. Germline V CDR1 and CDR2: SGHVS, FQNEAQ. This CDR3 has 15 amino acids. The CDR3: CASSLPRRRQETQYF. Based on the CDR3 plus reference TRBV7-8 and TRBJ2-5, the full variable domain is GAGVSQSPRYKVAKRGQDVALRCDPISGHVSLFWYQQALGQGPEFLTYFQNEAQLDKSGLPSDRFFAERPEGSVSTLKIQRTQQEDSAVYLCASSLPRRRQETQYFGPGTRLLVL.

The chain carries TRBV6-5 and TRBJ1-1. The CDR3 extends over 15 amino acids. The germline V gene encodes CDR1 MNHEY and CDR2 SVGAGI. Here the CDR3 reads CASSYSLEDRRGAFF.

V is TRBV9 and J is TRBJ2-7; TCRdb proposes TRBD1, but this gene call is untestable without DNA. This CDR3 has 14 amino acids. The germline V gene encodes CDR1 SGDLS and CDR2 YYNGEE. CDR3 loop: CASSANWQGNEQYF.

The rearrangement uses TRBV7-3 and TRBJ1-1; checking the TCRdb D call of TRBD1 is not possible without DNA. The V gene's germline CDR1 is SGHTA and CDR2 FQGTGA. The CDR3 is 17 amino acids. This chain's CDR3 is CASSFGQGGPMNTEAFF.

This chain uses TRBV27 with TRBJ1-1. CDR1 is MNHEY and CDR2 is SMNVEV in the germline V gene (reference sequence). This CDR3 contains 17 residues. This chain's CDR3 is CASSLSDWQLHNTEAFF.

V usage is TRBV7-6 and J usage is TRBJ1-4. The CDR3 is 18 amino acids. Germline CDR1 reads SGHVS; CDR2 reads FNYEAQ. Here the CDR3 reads CASSLEEGPPATNEKLFF.

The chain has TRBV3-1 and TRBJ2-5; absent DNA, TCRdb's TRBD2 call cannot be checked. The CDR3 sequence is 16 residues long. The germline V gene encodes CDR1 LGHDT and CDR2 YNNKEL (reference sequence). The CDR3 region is CASSPSLAGGPETQYF.

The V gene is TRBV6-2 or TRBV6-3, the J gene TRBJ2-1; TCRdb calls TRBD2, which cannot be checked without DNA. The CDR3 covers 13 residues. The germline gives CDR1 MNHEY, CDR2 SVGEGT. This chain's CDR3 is CASSLIAANEQFF.

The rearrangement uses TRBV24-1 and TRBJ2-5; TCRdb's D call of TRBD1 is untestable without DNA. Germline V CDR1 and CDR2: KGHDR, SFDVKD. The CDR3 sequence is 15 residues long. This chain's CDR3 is CATSDMRESGETQYF.

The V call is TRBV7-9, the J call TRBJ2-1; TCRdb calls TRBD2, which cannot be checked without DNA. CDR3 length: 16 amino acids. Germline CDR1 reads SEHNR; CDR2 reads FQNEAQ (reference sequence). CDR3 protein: CASSSSLAGRYNEQFF.